The rows below give T cell receptor beta chains drawn from one sample of a study of shared clonotypes between healthy human individuals. Generated by immunoSEQ multiplex PCR, the TCRdb table keeps only in-frame clones and is missing some. The sample has millions of clones; 80% to 95% are singletons. The sample comprised naive CD4+ T cells from PBMCs. The receptors come from a man younger than 35 in good health. Some clones in this sample may be carry-over from other donors' samples. Each CDR3 is given with its conserved first and last residue. The D gene is left open where the match is weak. Clone size is shown for a subset of rows, as once, few, many or a class of expanded clone.

>TRBV6-5|-|-|TRBJ2-1
TGTGCCAGCAGTTACTCACCAGGGCGTAGCTACAATGAGCAGTTCTTC
CASSYSPGRSYNEQFF
>TRBV28|-|TRBD1|TRBJ1-5
TGTGCCACCCGGACAGGCCTCTATCAGCCCCAGCATTTT
CATRTGLYQPQHF
>TRBV28|-|TRBD1|TRBJ1-3
TGTGCCAGCAGTTTGACAGGGGGCGGATTTGGAAACACCATATATTTT
CASSLTGGGFGNTIYF
>TRBV19|-|TRBD1|TRBJ1-1
TGTGCCAGTTTCCGGACAGGGGGCAACACTGAAGCTTTCTTT
CASFRTGGNTEAFF
>TRBV5-1|-|-|TRBJ1-5
TGCGCCAGCAGCTCTGAGGGCAATCAGCCCCAGCATTTT
CASSSEGNQPQHF
>TRBV19|-|TRBD1|TRBJ2-7
TGTGCCAGTACAGGACAGGTAGGCGAGCAGTACTTC
CASTGQVGEQYF
>TRBV28|once|-|TRBJ1-1
TGTGCCAGCAGTTTATGGCAGCTGAACACTGAAGCTTTCTTT
CASSLWQLNTEAFF
>TRBV2|-|-|TRBJ2-1
TGTGCCAGCAGGGTAGGGGTTTTCGGTGAGCAGTTCTTC
CASRVGVFGEQFF
>TRBV29-1|-|-|TRBJ2-7
TGCAGCGTTGAAGTAACTAGTTCCTACGAGCAGTACTTC
CSVEVTSSYEQYF
>TRBV28|-|-|TRBJ1-2
TGTGCCAGCAGTTTGGCAGTCGATGGCTACACCTTC
CASSLAVDGYTF
>TRBV5-1|few|TRBD1|TRBJ1-5
TGCGCCAGCAGCTTGGAGGGGGCCGTCGGTCAGCCCCAGCATTTT
CASSLEGAVGQPQHF
>TRBV7-2|-|TRBD1|TRBJ1-5
TGTGCCAGCAGCCCTCGACAGGGGTACCAGCCCCAGCATTTT
CASSPRQGYQPQHF
>TRBV7-3|-|-|TRBJ2-3
TGTGCCAGCAGCTTATCATCGTTCCCGGTGGATACGCAGTATTTT
CASSLSSFPVDTQYF
>TRBV6-1|-|-|TRBJ2-3
TGTGCCAGCAGTGCCAGGGGTCAAAGTCCAGATACGCAGTATTTT
CASSARGQSPDTQYF
>TRBV7-2|-|-|TRBJ2-7
TGTGCCAGCAGCTCGTACTACGAGCAGTACTTC
CASSSYYEQYF
>TRBV5-6|-|-|TRBJ2-2
TGTGCCAGCAGCCCCTTGGGGCCCGGGGAGCTGTTTTTT
CASSPLGPGELFF
>TRBV29-1|-|-|TRBJ2-1
TGCAGAGCAGCGACTAGTTCGTACAATGAGCAGTTCTTC
CRAATSSYNEQFF
>TRBV27|-|-|TRBJ2-4
TGTGCCAGCAGCCCTGGGGCAAACATTCAGTACTTC
CASSPGANIQYF
>TRBV2|-|-|TRBJ2-7
TGTGCCAGCGTCCTGGCAGCGGAGATTTCCGAGCAGTACTTC
CASVLAAEISEQYF
>TRBV6-5|-|-|TRBJ2-7
TGTGCCAGCAGCCCCGCGGGCGTCTCCTACGAGCAGTACTTC
CASSPAGVSYEQYF
>TRBV5-1|-|TRBD2|TRBJ2-1
TGCGCCAGCAGCTTGGTAACTAGCGCCGATTCCTACAATGAGCAGTTCTTC
CASSLVTSADSYNEQFF
>TRBV5-1|-|TRBD1|TRBJ2-2
TGCGCCAGCAGCTTGGCGACAGGGACCGGGGAGCTGTTTTTT
CASSLATGTGELFF
>TRBV6-5|-|-|TRBJ1-6
TGTGCCAGCAGTTACACGGACGGGGGTTCACCCCTCCACTTT
CASSYTDGGSPLHF
>TRBV18|few|-|TRBJ2-1
TGTGCCAGCTCTATGAGGTGGAGCTCCTACAATGAGCAGTTCTTC
CASSMRWSSYNEQFF
>TRBV29-1|once|TRBD1|TRBJ2-7
TGCAGCGTGGCATCCGGGACAGGGGGCTACGAGCAGTACTTC
CSVASGTGGYEQYF
>TRBV27|-|TRBD1|TRBJ1-5
TGTGCCAGCAGTTTCCCCTTGACTGGACAGGGCTCCCATAATAGCAATCAGCCCCAGCATTTT
CASSFPLTGQGSHNSNQPQHF
>TRBV29-1|-|TRBD2|TRBJ2-1
TGCAGCGCCCGGACTAGCGGGAGGGCCTTGGATAATGAGCAGTTCTTC
CSARTSGRALDNEQFF
>TRBV10-2|-|-|TRBJ1-5
TGCGCCAGCAGTGAGGTGGCAGGGGATCAGCCCCAGCATTTT
CASSEVAGDQPQHF
>TRBV6-1|-|-|TRBJ2-4
TGTGCCAGCAGTGCGGAGGTAGAGGGGAACATTCAGTACTTC
CASSAEVEGNIQYF
>TRBV10-3|-|TRBD1|TRBJ2-4
TGTGCCATCAGTGAGGCACCGACAGGGGTCAAAAACATTCAGTACTTC
CAISEAPTGVKNIQYF
>TRBV29-1|-|-|TRBJ2-3
TGCAGCGGGACCTTGGGCCCCTTCGCAGATACGCAGTATTTT
CSGTLGPFADTQYF
>TRBV19|-|-|TRBJ2-7
TGTGCCAGTAGCCGACAGATTAGCTCCTACGAGCAGTACTTC
CASSRQISSYEQYF
>TRBV27|-|-|TRBJ2-1
TGTGCCAGCCTACCTAGGGGCTCCTACAATGAGCAGTTCTTC
CASLPRGSYNEQFF
>TRBV6-5|-|-|TRBJ1-4
TGTGCCAGCAGCCATGGGGGGGGAAGGGGTGAAAAACTGTTTTTT
CASSHGGGRGEKLFF
>TRBV28|-|TRBD1|TRBJ1-5
TGTGCCAGCAGTTTGGAGGGGGCCTATAGCAATCAGCCCCAGCATTTT
CASSLEGAYSNQPQHF
>TRBV30|-|-|TRBJ1-3
TGTGCCTGGGAGTTAATCTCTGGAAACACCATATATTTT
CAWELISGNTIYF
>TRBV2|-|TRBD2|TRBJ2-7
TGTGCCTGCGGGTCTAGCGGGTACGAGCAGTACTTC
CACGSSGYEQYF
>TRBV29-1|-|-|TRBJ2-7
TGCAGCGTTGTTCGGGGGCCTAACTCCTACGAGCAGTACTTC
CSVVRGPNSYEQYF
>TRBV6-6|-|-|TRBJ1-2
TGTGCCAGCAGTTCGACAGCGAACTATGGCTACACCTTC
CASSSTANYGYTF
>TRBV7-9|-|-|TRBJ1-5
TGTGCCAGCAGTCCCACAGGGTCAAGCAATCAGCCCCAGCATTTT
CASSPTGSSNQPQHF
>TRBV18|-|-|TRBJ2-7
TGTGCCAGCTCACCGGACCGCTACGAGCAGTACTTC
CASSPDRYEQYF
>TRBV7-6|-|TRBD2|TRBJ2-1
TGTGCCAGCAGTCCTGTGGCAGCGGGAGAGGGTGAGCAGTTCTTC
CASSPVAAGEGEQFF
>TRBV7-2|-|TRBD2|TRBJ2-7
TGTGCCAGCAGCTTAGGCGGGAGGGGTAGGGAGCAGTACTTC
CASSLGGRGREQYF
>TRBV5-1|-|-|TRBJ2-7
TGCGCCAGCAGCTTGGCCGTGGCACAACACGAGCAGTACTTC
CASSLAVAQHEQYF
>TRBV7-9|-|-|TRBJ2-7
TGTGCCAGCAGCTTAGGAACCTCGGGATCTGGGACCTACGAGCAGTACTTC
CASSLGTSGSGTYEQYF
>TRBV28|-|TRBD1|TRBJ2-2
TGTGCCAGCAGCCGGACAGGGGTCGCGGAGCTGTTTTTT
CASSRTGVAELFF